The 12 T cell receptor beta chains presented below share a single source sample, sequenced in a study of blood T cell repertoires in COVID-19. TCRdb's copy holds only in-frame clones and misses some; the assay was immunoSEQ multiplex PCR. The sample contains 250,000 or so clones, around 86% of which appear only once. The sequenced material came from peripheral blood. The receptor source for this set is a woman aged 25 to 39 with active or convalescent COVID-19.

This sequence joins TRBV30 and TRBJ1-4; TRBD1 aligns across 9 bases. V shed 2 bases and J 7 bases; nucleotides not matched to a gene: 14. The CDR3 is 17 amino acids. From germline, CDR1 is GTSNPN and CDR2 SVGIG (reference sequence). In nucleotides, the CDR3 is TGTGCCTGGAGTCTCGGGATCTCCGGGACAGGGCTTGAAAAACTGTTTTTT. This sequence encodes CAWSLGISGTGLEKLFF.

The V call is TRBV25-1, the J call TRBJ1-4; 7 positions match TRBD1. Germline V CDR1 and CDR2: MGHDK, SYGVNS. Trimming at V came to 2 bases and at J to 8 bases, leaving 5 bases not matched to a gene. The CDR3 contains 14 residues. CDR3 in amino acids: CASSERQGGEKLFF. The CDR3 region has the DNA TGTGCCAGCAGTGAACGACAGGGTGGCGAAAAACTGTTTTTT.

This chain links TRBV7-2 with TRBJ2-5; perhaps TRBD2 as D (6 bases). CDR1 and CDR2 from the germline V gene are SGHTA and FQGNSA. The CDR3 is made up of 16 amino acids. Trimming removed 2 bases at V and 5 bases at J, with 18 bases between. The CDR3 reads CASSLRGREVRETQYF. The DNA for the CDR3 is TGTGCCAGCAGCTTAAGGGGAAGGGAGGTTCGGGAGACCCAGTACTTC.

In this sample, this clone turned up once. The J gene is TRBJ2-2, the V gene TRBV6-2 or TRBV6-3; 12 positions agree with TRBD1. The CDR3 is 16 residues long. With V trimmed by 0 bases and J by 9 bases, 5 bases remained unmatched. CDR1 is MNHEY and CDR2 is SVGEGT in the germline V gene. The CDR3 DNA is TGTGCCAGCAGTTACTCTGGGGGACAGGGGGCCCGGGAGCTGTTTTTT. Its protein product is CASSYSGGQGARELFF.

The CDR3 DNA sequence: TGTGCCAGCAGCTCGTTCGGGTCCTACGTTAGAAACACAGATACGCAGTATTTT. As protein: CASSSFGSYVRNTDTQYF. The chain uses TRBV5-4 and TRBJ2-3; D gene unclear. The CDR3 loop spans 18 amino acids. V gave up 3 bases and J gave up 2 bases, with 22 bases separating them. Germline assignment: CDR1 SGHNT and CDR2 YYREEE (reference sequence). Drawing the rest from reference TRBV5-4 and TRBJ2-3, the complete variable domain is ETGVTQSPTHLIKTRGQQVTLRCSSQSGHNTVSWYQQALGQGPQFIFQYYREEENGRGNFPPRFSGLQFPNYSSELNVNALELDDSALYLCASSSFGSYVRNTDTQYFGPGTRLTVL.

V gene TRBV5-6 combines with J gene TRBJ1-4; 7 positions match TRBD1. After removal of 2 bases from V and 7 bases from J, the junction contained 5 bases not matched to a gene. Germline values: CDR1 SGHDT, CDR2 YYEEEE. The CDR3 extends over 14 amino acids. Here the CDR3 DNA reads TGTGCCAGCAGCTTCAGGGGGTTGGGTGAAAAACTGTTTTTT. This translates into CASSFRGLGEKLFF.

The DNA for the CDR3 is TGTGCCAGCAGTCGAGCCCAACTGAACTATGGCTACACCTTC. It translates to CASSRAQLNYGYTF. This chain connects TRBV6-2 or TRBV6-3 to TRBJ1-2, with D unclear. The V and J ends lost 5 bases and 2 bases respectively, with 12 bases between them. This CDR3 has 14 residues. Germline CDR1 is MNHEY and CDR2 is SVGEGT.

The V call is TRBV14, the J call TRBJ1-5; D ambiguous. V lost 0 bases, J lost 2 bases, and 20 bases lay in between. This CDR3 is 19 amino acids long. The V gene's germline CDR1 is SGHDN and CDR2 FVKESK. The CDR3 reads CASSQERRSPIYGNQPQHF. The CDR3 DNA sequence: TGTGCCAGCAGCCAAGAAAGGCGGAGCCCCATATATGGCAATCAGCCCCAGCATTTT.

This clone was picked up a small number of times. V usage is TRBV28 and J usage is TRBJ1-5; D is perhaps TRBD1 (6 bases). This CDR3 has 15 residues. V lost 5 bases, J lost 7 bases, and 18 bases lay in between. Germline lookup yields CDR1 MDHEN and CDR2 SYDVKM. This CDR3 is CASSPRTVGSQPQHF. CDR3 sequence (DNA): TGTGCCAGCAGTCCGCGGACAGTTGGGAGCCAGCCCCAGCATTTT.

The chain links TRBV28 to TRBJ1-2, with 9 bases matching TRBD1. The CDR3 consists of 15 residues. Germline V lookup: CDR1 MDHEN, CDR2 SYDVKM. V shed 3 bases, J shed 3 bases, and the junction held 5 bases outside the gene matches. CDR3 sequence: CASSLAGQGYYGYTF. The CDR3 nucleotides read TGTGCCAGCAGTTTGGCTGGACAGGGGTACTATGGCTACACCTTC.

On this clone itself: Different DNA sequences within this sample yield the same CDR3. The J gene is TRBJ1-5, the V gene TRBV12-3 or TRBV12-4; possibly TRBD1 for D (5 bases). V was cut by 3 bases and J by 6 bases, with 9 bases left in between. This CDR3 region has 13 residues. CDR3 DNA sequence: TGTGCCAGCAGTTTTTCGGGGGGTCAGCCCCAGCATTTT. This sequence encodes CASSFSGGQPQHF.

V gene TRBV12-3 or TRBV12-4 combines with J gene TRBJ1-1; D uncertain. The CDR3 runs 12 residues. V shed 6 bases and J shed 8 bases, with 13 bases lying between them. CDR3 residues: CASSRLWNEAFF. Here the CDR3 DNA reads TGTGCCAGCAGCCGACTTTGGAACGAAGCTTTCTTT.